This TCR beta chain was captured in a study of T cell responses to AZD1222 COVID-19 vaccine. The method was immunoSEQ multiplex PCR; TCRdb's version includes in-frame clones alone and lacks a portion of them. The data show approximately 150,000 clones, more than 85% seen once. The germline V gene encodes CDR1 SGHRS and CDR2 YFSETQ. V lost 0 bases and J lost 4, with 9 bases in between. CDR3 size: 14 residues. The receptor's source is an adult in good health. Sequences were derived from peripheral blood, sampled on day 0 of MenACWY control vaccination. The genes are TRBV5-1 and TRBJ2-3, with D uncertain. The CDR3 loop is CASSLAGLPDTQYF. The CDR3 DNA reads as TGCGCCAGCAGCTTGGCTGGGCTCCCAGATACGCAGTATTTT.